This TCR beta chain emerged from a study of graft-versus-host responses after intestinal transplantation. Study summary: Multivisceral, liver-intestinal, or isolated intestinal transplants were received by the recipients.

The plating included some 200,000 irradiated, violet-dye-labeled stimulator cells together with some 200,000 CFSE-labeled responder cells. Germline V gives CDR1 PRHDT, CDR2 FYEKMQ (reference sequence). The CDR3 has 12 residues. V lost 5 bases to trimming and J lost 6 bases, with 9 bases between them. TCRdb keeps only in-frame clones here, not all; method: immunoSEQ multiplex PCR. The table shows around 8,800 clones, with around 28% occurring only once. This clone counts as medium-sized. This sequence originates from a human patient who was an organ donor for intestinal transplantation. This sample comprised alloreactive CD8+ T cells from a mixed lymphocyte reaction culture, obtained before transplantation. Subset specified: CFSE-low proliferating T cells sorted from approximately 6-day pre-transplant mixed lymphocyte reaction (GvH or HvG direction). The V call is TRBV13, the J call TRBJ2-3; weak D call: TRBD2 (7 bases). CDR3 coding DNA: TGTGCCAGCAGCGGGGGGGCCGATACGCAGTATTTT. This sequence encodes CASSGGADTQYF.